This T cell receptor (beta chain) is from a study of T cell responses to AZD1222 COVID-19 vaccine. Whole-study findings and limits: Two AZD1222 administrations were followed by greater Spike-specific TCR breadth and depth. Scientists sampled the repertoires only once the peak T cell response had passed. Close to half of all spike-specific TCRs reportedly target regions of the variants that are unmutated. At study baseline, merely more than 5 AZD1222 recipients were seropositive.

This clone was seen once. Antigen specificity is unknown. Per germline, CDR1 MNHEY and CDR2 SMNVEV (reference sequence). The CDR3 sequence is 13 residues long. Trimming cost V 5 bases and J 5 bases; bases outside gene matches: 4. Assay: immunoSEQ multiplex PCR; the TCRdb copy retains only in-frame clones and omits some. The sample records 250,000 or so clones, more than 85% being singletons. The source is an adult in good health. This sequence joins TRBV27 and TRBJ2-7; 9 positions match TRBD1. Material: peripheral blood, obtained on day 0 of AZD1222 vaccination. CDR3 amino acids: CASSLQGADEQYF. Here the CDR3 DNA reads TGTGCCAGCAGTCTACAGGGGGCGGACGAGCAGTACTTC.